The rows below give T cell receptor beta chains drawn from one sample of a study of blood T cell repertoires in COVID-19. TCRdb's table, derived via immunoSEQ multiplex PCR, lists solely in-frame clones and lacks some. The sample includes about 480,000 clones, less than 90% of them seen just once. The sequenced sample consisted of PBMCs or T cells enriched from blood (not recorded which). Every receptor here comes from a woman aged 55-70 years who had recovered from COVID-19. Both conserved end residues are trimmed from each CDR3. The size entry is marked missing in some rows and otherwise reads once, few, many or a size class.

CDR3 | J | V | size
SVATGPLYGYT | TRBJ1-2 | TRBV29-1 | few
ASSRTGVGGNTIY | TRBJ1-3 | TRBV6-5 | -
ASSLQGFISPLH | TRBJ1-6 | TRBV2 | -
SVDGGRFDEQF | TRBJ2-1 | TRBV29-1 | -
ASSLTGTGGTEAF | TRBJ1-1 | TRBV7-9 | few
ASSIKSDGTPLH | TRBJ1-6 | TRBV19 | few
ASSQFSSGLSGNTIY | TRBJ1-3 | TRBV18 | -
ASSLVGLSSGANVLT | TRBJ2-6 | TRBV5-1 | -
ASSFRGVSYNEQF | TRBJ2-1 | TRBV7-2 | -
ASSLGDFYGYT | TRBJ1-2 | TRBV7-9 | -
ASSPTGPSNQPQH | TRBJ1-5 | TRBV19 | -
ASSQVGRNTYNEQF | TRBJ2-1 | TRBV3-1/TRBV3-2 | -
ASSHDRRDSRYTEAF | TRBJ1-1 | TRBV4-1 | -
ASSARPEQGASEAF | TRBJ1-1 | TRBV2 | once
ASSLEGADSYNEQF | TRBJ2-1 | TRBV27 | -
AWTTGAYNSPLH | TRBJ1-6 | TRBV30 | -
ATSAGTSGLQETQY | TRBJ2-5 | TRBV24-1 | -
ASSLDGTEGTQY | TRBJ2-5 | TRBV28 | once
ASSTTASLPIAQWTQY | TRBJ2-3 | TRBV7-2 | -
ATSEDRGVSTDTQY | TRBJ2-3 | TRBV24-1 | -
ATDALGAPRTEAF | TRBJ1-1 | TRBV19 | -
ASSIDLVTDTQY | TRBJ2-3 | TRBV19 | -
ASSGTGGYEQY | TRBJ2-7 | TRBV18 | once
ATSDSVSGEQF | TRBJ2-1 | TRBV24-1 | -
ATSDSTGPPGYGYT | TRBJ1-2 | TRBV24-1 | -
ASSEFRVNTEAF | TRBJ1-1 | TRBV2 | -
ASSQSQGFGYT | TRBJ1-2 | TRBV4-1 | -
ASRQGWDEKLF | TRBJ1-4 | TRBV5-1 | -
SVVTGGRGETQY | TRBJ2-5 | TRBV29-1 | -
ASSEGQIQETQY | TRBJ2-5 | TRBV7-8 | -
AISGTGTPSSGANVLT | TRBJ2-6 | TRBV10-3 | -
ASSLAGTGEEKLF | TRBJ1-4 | TRBV5-1 | few
ASRDGRGETQY | TRBJ2-5 | TRBV2 | -
ASSQNFWRGADNTGELF | TRBJ2-2 | TRBV11-3 | -
ASSYDSTTDTQY | TRBJ2-3 | TRBV6-5 | -
ASSLAGDSTDTQY | TRBJ2-3 | TRBV5-1 | -
AISGTPQETQY | TRBJ2-5 | TRBV10-3 | -
ASSQTGGPRDTQY | TRBJ2-3 | TRBV6-5 | -
ASSPMRDSSTDTQY | TRBJ2-3 | TRBV3-1/TRBV3-2 | -
ASSYSLAGIEQF | TRBJ2-1 | TRBV6-5 | -
ASSLWDRGRSGANVLT | TRBJ2-6 | TRBV5-6 | -
ASSLTSGETQY | TRBJ2-5 | TRBV5-4 | -
ASSIDRVGTEAF | TRBJ1-1 | TRBV28 | -
ASSESGLATQH | - | TRBV10-1 | -
SARGRGGTP | TRBJ1-1 | TRBV20-1 | -
ASSQGYLDRAGDTQY | TRBJ2-3 | TRBV3-1/TRBV3-2 | -
ASSQGGISNQPQH | TRBJ1-5 | TRBV4-2 | -
ATSEPGQGRPQH | TRBJ1-5 | TRBV24-1 | few
ATSGLPSYNEQF | TRBJ2-1 | TRBV24-1 | -
ASRVSSPAGYGYT | TRBJ1-2 | TRBV6-5 | -
SVVGGAGGTEAF | TRBJ1-1 | TRBV29-1 | -
ASSPGQGVDTQY | TRBJ2-3 | TRBV5-1 | -
ASSARTGTGYT | TRBJ1-2 | TRBV9 | -
ASSSSPSGNEQF | TRBJ2-1 | TRBV11-3 | -
ASSSRGVRQSEAF | TRBJ1-1 | TRBV19 | -
ASGWPQLNEQF | TRBJ2-1 | TRBV12-5 | -
ASSESARGPEAF | TRBJ1-1 | TRBV2 | -